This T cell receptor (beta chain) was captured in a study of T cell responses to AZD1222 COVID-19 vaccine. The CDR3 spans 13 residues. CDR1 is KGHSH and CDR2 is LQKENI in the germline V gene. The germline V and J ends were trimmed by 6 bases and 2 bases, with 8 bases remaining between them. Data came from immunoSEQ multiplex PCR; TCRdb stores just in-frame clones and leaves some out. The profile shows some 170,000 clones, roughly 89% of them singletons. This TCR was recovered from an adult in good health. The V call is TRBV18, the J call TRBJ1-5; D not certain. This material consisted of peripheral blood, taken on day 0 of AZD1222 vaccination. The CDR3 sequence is CASSEGRNQPQHF. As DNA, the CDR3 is TGTGCCAGCTCCGAGGGCCGCAATCAGCCCCAGCATTTT.